The next 10 T cell receptor beta chains were all read from a single sample in a study of blood T cell repertoires in COVID-19. Sequencing was performed with immunoSEQ multiplex PCR; in TCRdb, only in-frame clones are kept and a portion is missing. Here the sample spans about 140,000 clones, about 79% being singletons. Specimen: PBMCs or T cells enriched from blood (not recorded which). These receptors were obtained from a woman in her 50s who had recovered from COVID-19.

This chain uses TRBV27 with TRBJ1-1; perhaps TRBD1 as D (5 bases). Germline V gene lookup returns CDR1 MNHEY and CDR2 SMNVEV (reference sequence). The CDR3 length is 15 residues. The V end was cut by 0 bases, the J end by 4 bases, with 12 bases between. CDR3 nucleotides: TGTGCCAGCAGTTTATCTTCGGGGGGGATCACTGAAGCTTTCTTT. Translating it yields CASSLSSGGITEAFF.

The chain has TRBV5-1 and TRBJ1-3; D not resolved. The germline gives CDR1 SGHRS, CDR2 YFSETQ. This CDR3 is built from 14 residues. V lost 6 bases to trimming and J lost 3 bases, with 13 bases between them. For the CDR3, the DNA is TGCGCCAGCAACGAAGCCCCGGGTGGAAACACCATATATTTT. It codes for CASNEAPGGNTIYF.

The rearrangement uses TRBV28 and TRBJ2-5; the match to TRBD1 covers 12 bases. Germline V gene lookup returns CDR1 MDHEN and CDR2 SYDVKM. This CDR3 has 15 residues. After removal of 8 bases from V and 5 bases from J, the junction contained 9 bases not matched to a gene. CDR3 amino acids: CASGSGTGGAETQYF. DNA of the CDR3: TGTGCCAGCGGATCCGGGACAGGGGGCGCGGAGACCCAGTACTTC.

This clone was seen more than once but under ten times. This rearrangement joins TRBV3-1 (or the pseudogene TRBV3-2) to TRBJ2-5; 7 bases align to TRBD2. Germline CDR1 reads LGHDT; CDR2 reads YNNKEL (reference sequence). V gave up 1 base and J gave up 4 bases; unmatched junction bases: 12. The CDR3 contains 17 residues. The CDR3 is CASSQARLGAGRETQYF. CDR3 coding DNA: TGTGCCAGCAGCCAAGCCAGGTTGGGAGCGGGACGAGAGACCCAGTACTTC.

This clone was found once. This chain links TRBV2 with TRBJ1-5; 8 bases fit TRBD1. V shed 6 bases, J shed 4 bases, and the junction held 8 bases outside the gene matches. The CDR3 length is 15 residues. Per the germline V gene, CDR1 is SNHLY and CDR2 is FYNNEI. CDR3 residues: CASRAIDRGNQPQHF. The DNA for the CDR3 is TGTGCCAGCAGGGCGATCGACAGGGGAAATCAGCCCCAGCATTTT.

In this sample, this clone turned up a few times. The genes are TRBV5-1 and TRBJ2-1; 12 nucleotides match TRBD1. CDR1 SGHRS and CDR2 YFSETQ come from the germline V gene. The CDR3 covers 15 residues. J was trimmed by 6 bases and V by 4 bases; bases with no gene match: 5. The CDR3 spells CASSRGQGARNEQFF. Here the CDR3 DNA reads TGCGCCAGCAGCAGGGGACAGGGGGCGCGCAATGAGCAGTTCTTC.

V gene TRBV3-1 (or the pseudogene TRBV3-2) combines with J gene TRBJ2-2; 7 positions match TRBD2. Per germline, CDR1 LGHDT and CDR2 YNNKEL (reference sequence). CDR3 length equals 16 residues. The V gene end was trimmed by 0 bases and the J gene end by 4 bases; junction bases not matched to a gene: 5. The CDR3: CASSQDRGRGTGELFF. Here the CDR3 DNA reads TGTGCCAGCAGCCAAGATCGGGGGAGGGGCACCGGGGAGCTGTTTTTT.

This chain joins TRBV3-1 (or the pseudogene TRBV3-2) and TRBJ1-3, with TRBD1 as a possible D gene (6 bases). V lost 4 bases and J lost 6, with 25 bases in between. CDR1 and CDR2 from the germline V gene are LGHDT and YNNKEL (reference sequence). This CDR3 is 18 amino acids long. This CDR3 is CASSRTILLGARENTIYF. The CDR3 DNA is TGTGCCAGCAGCCGTACTATCCTCTTGGGGGCTAGGGAAAACACCATATATTTT.

This chain uses TRBV2 with TRBJ1-5; 7 bases map to TRBD1. This CDR3 has 14 amino acids. Germline assignment: CDR1 SNHLY and CDR2 FYNNEI. The V and J ends lost 6 bases and 4 bases, in that order; junction bases with no gene match: 6. The CDR3 sequence: CASSETGFNQPQHF. The CDR3 DNA follows: TGTGCCAGCAGCGAGACAGGGTTTAATCAGCCCCAGCATTTT.

The chain combines TRBV16 with TRBJ2-1, with D perhaps matching TRBD2 (6 bases). V was clipped by 4 bases and J by 15 bases, with 31 bases between them. CDR3 size: 17 residues. Germline V CDR1 and CDR2: KGHSY, FQNENV. CDR3: CASSPGKTSTRPYVRFF. The CDR3 DNA is TGTGCCAGCAGCCCTGGTAAGACTAGTACAAGGCCGTACGTACGGTTCTTC.